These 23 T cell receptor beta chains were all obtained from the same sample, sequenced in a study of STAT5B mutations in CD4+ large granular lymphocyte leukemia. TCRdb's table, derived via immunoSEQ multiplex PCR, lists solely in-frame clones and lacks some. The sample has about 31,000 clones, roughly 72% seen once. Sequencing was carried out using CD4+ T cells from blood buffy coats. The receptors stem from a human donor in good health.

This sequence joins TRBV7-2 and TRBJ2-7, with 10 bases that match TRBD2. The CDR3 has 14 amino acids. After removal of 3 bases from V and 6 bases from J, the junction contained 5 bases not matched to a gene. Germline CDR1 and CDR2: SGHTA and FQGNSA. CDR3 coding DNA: TGTGCCAGCAGCTTCTCGGGACTAGCGACCGAGCAGTACTTC. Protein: CASSFSGLATEQYF. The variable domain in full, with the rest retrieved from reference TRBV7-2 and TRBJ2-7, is GAGVSQSPSNKVTEKGKDVELRCDPISGHTALYWYRQSLGQGLEFLIYFQGNSAPDKSGLPSDRFSAERTGGSVSTLTIQRTQQEDSAVYLCASSFSGLATEQYFGPGTRLTVT.

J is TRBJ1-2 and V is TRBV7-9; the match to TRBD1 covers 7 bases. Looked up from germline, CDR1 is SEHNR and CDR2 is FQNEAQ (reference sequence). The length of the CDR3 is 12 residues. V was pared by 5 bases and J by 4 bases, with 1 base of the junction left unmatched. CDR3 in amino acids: CASSRDSYGYTF. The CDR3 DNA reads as TGTGCCAGCAGCCGGGACAGCTATGGCTACACCTTC.

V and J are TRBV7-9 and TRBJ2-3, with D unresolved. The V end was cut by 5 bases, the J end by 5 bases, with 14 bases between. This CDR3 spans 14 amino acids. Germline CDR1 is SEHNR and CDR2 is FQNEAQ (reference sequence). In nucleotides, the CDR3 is TGTGCCAGCAGCCAGGACCGGTATGGAGATACGCAGTATTTT. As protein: CASSQDRYGDTQYF.

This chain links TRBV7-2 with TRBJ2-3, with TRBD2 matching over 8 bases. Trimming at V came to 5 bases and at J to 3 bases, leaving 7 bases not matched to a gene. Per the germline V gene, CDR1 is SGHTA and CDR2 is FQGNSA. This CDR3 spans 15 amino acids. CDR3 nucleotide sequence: TGTGCCAGCAGCCCGGTAGCGGGGAGTACAGATACGCAGTATTTT. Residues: CASSPVAGSTDTQYF.

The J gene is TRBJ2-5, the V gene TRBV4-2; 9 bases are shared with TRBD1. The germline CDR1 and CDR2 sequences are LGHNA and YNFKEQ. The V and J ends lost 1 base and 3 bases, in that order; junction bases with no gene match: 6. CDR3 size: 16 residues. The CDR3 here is CASSQGLQGAEETQYF. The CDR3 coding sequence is TGTGCCAGCAGCCAAGGTCTACAGGGGGCGGAAGAGACCCAGTACTTC.

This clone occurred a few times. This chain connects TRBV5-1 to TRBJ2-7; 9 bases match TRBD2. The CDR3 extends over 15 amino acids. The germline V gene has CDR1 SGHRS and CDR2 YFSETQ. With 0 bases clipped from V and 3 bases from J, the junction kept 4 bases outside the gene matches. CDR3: CASSLELAGLYEQYF. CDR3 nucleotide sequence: TGCGCCAGCAGCTTGGAACTAGCGGGTCTCTACGAGCAGTACTTC.

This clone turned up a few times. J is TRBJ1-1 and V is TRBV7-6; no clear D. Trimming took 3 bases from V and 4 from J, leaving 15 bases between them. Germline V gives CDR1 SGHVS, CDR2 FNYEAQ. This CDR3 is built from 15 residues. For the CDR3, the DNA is TGTGCCAGCAGCTTTTGGACCGGCGAGGGCACTGAAGCTTTCTTT. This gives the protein CASSFWTGEGTEAFF. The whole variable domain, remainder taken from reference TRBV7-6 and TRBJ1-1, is GAGVSQSPRYKVTKRGQDVALRCDPISGHVSLYWYRQALGQGPEFLTYFNYEAQQDKSGLPNDRFSAERPEGSISTLTIQRTEQRDSAMYRCASSFWTGEGTEAFFGQGTRLTVV.

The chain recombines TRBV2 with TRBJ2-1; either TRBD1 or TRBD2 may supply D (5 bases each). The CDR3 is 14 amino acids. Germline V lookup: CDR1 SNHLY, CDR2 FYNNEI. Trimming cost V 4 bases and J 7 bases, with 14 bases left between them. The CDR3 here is CASSATGRTNEQFF. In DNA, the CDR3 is TGTGCCAGCAGTGCAACGGGACGTACTAATGAGCAGTTCTTC.

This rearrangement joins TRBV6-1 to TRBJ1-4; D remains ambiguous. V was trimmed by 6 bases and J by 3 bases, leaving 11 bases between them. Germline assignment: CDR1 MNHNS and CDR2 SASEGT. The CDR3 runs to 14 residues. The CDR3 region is CASSEGPANEKLFF. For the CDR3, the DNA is TGTGCCAGCAGCGAGGGCCCGGCTAATGAAAAACTGTTTTTT.

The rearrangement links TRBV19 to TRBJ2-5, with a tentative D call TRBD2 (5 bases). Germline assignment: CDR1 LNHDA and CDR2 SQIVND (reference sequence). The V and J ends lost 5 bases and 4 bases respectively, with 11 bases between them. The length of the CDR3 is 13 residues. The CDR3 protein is CASSWTGRETQYF. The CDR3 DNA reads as TGTGCCAGTAGTTGGACGGGGAGAGAGACCCAGTACTTC. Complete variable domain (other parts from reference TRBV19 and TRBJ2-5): DGGITQSPKYLFRKEGQNVTLSCEQNLNHDAMYWYRQDPGQGLRLIYYSQIVNDFQKGDIAEGYSVSREKKESFPLTVTSAQKNPTAFYLCASSWTGRETQYFGPGTRLLVL.

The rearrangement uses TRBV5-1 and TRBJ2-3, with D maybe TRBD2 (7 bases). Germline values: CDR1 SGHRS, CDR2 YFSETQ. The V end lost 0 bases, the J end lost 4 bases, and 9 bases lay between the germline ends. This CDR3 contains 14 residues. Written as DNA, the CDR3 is TGCGCCAGCAGCTTGGGGGGGGGCGCAGATACGCAGTATTTT. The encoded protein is CASSLGGGADTQYF.

The CDR3 region is CASSSKLGSRFNYGYTF. As DNA, the CDR3 is TGTGCCAGCAGCTCTAAGTTGGGGAGTAGATTTAACTATGGCTACACCTTC. The chain employs TRBV5-6 and TRBJ1-2; D is uncertain. Germline V CDR1 and CDR2: SGHDT, YYEEEE. V was trimmed by 3 bases and J by 1 base, leaving 19 bases between them. The CDR3 length is 17 residues.

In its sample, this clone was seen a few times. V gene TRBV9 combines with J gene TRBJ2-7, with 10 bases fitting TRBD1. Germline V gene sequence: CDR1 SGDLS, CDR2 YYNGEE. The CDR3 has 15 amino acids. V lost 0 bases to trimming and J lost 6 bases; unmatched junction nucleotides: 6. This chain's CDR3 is CASSVGQGAKREQYF. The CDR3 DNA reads TGTGCCAGCAGCGTAGGACAGGGGGCAAAACGCGAGCAGTACTTC.

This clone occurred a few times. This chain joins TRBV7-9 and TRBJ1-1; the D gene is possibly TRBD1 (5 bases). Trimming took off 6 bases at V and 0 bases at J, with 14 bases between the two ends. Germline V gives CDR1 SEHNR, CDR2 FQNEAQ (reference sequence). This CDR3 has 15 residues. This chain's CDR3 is CASRQGEWLNTEAFF. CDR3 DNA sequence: TGTGCCAGCAGGCAGGGTGAGTGGTTGAACACTGAAGCTTTCTTT.

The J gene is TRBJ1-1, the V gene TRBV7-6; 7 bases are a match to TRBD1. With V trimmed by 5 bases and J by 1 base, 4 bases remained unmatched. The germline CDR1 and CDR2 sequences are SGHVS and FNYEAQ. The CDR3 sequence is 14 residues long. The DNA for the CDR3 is TGTGCCAGCAGCACCAGGGGGGGGAACACTGAAGCTTTCTTT. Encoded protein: CASSTRGGNTEAFF.

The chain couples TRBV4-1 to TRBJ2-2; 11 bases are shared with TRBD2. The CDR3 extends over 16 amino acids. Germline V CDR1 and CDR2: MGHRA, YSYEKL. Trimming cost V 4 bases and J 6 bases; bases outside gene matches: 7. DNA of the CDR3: TGCGCCAGCAGCCTTTCGACTAGCGGGGAATCCGGGGAGCTGTTTTTT. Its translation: CASSLSTSGESGELFF.

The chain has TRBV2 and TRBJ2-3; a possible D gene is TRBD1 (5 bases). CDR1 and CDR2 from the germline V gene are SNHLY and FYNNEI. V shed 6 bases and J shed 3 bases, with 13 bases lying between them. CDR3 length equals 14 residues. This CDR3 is CASRARQLTDTQYF. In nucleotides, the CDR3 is TGTGCCAGCAGGGCCCGACAGCTAACAGATACGCAGTATTTT.

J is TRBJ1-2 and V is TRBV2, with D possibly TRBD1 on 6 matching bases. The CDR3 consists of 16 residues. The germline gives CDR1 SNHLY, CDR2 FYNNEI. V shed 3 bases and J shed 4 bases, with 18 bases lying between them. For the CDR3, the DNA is TGTGCCAGCAGTGAGTGGGGACAACCTCGGGGCTATGGCTACACCTTC. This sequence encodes CASSEWGQPRGYGYTF. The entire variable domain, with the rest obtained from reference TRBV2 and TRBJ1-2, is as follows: EPEVTQTPSHQVTQMGQEVILRCVPISNHLYFYWYRQILGQKVEFLVSFYNNEISEKSEIFDDQFSVERPDGSNFTLKIRSTKLEDSAMYFCASSEWGQPRGYGYTFGSGTRLTVV.

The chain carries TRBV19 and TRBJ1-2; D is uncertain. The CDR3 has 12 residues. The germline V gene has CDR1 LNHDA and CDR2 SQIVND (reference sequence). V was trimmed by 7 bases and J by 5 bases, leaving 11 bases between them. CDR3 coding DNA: TGTGCCAGTACACCGTCCCAATATGGCTACACCTTC. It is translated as CASTPSQYGYTF.

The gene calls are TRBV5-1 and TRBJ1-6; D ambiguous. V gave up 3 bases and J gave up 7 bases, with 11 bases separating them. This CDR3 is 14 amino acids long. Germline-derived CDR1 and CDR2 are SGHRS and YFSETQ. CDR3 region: CASSSRRANSPLHF. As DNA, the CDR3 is TGCGCCAGCAGCTCCAGGCGGGCGAATTCACCCCTCCACTTT.

The CDR3 region is CASSLWARIDTQYF. The CDR3 nucleotides read TGTGCCAGCAGCTTATGGGCTAGAATCGATACGCAGTATTTT. This chain joins TRBV7-9 and TRBJ2-3; D not certain. V lost 2 bases, J lost 6 bases, and 12 bases lay in between. This CDR3 contains 14 residues. Germline CDR1 and CDR2: SEHNR and FQNEAQ (reference sequence). Filled out from reference TRBV7-9 and TRBJ2-3, the complete variable domain reads DTGVSQNPRHKITKRGQNVTFRCDPISEHNRLYWYRQTLGQGPEFLTYFQNEAQLEKSRLLSDRFSAERPKGSFSTLEIQRTEQGDSAMYLCASSLWARIDTQYFGPGTRLTVL.

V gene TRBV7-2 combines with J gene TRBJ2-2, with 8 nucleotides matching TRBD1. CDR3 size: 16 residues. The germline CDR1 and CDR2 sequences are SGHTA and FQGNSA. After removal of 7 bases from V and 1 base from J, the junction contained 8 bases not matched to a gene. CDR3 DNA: TGTGCCAGCATCAAATCAGGACAGGGGAACACCGGGGAGCTGTTTTTT. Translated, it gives CASIKSGQGNTGELFF. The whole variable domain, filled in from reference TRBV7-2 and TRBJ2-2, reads GAGVSQSPSNKVTEKGKDVELRCDPISGHTALYWYRQSLGQGLEFLIYFQGNSAPDKSGLPSDRFSAERTGGSVSTLTIQRTQQEDSAVYLCASIKSGQGNTGELFFGEGSRLTVL.

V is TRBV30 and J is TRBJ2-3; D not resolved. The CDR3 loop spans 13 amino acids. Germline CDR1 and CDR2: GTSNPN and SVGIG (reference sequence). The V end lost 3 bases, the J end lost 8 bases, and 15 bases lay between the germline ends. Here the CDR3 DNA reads TGTGCCTGGAGGGACCTAGGATCAGGTACGCAGTATTTT. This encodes CAWRDLGSGTQYF.